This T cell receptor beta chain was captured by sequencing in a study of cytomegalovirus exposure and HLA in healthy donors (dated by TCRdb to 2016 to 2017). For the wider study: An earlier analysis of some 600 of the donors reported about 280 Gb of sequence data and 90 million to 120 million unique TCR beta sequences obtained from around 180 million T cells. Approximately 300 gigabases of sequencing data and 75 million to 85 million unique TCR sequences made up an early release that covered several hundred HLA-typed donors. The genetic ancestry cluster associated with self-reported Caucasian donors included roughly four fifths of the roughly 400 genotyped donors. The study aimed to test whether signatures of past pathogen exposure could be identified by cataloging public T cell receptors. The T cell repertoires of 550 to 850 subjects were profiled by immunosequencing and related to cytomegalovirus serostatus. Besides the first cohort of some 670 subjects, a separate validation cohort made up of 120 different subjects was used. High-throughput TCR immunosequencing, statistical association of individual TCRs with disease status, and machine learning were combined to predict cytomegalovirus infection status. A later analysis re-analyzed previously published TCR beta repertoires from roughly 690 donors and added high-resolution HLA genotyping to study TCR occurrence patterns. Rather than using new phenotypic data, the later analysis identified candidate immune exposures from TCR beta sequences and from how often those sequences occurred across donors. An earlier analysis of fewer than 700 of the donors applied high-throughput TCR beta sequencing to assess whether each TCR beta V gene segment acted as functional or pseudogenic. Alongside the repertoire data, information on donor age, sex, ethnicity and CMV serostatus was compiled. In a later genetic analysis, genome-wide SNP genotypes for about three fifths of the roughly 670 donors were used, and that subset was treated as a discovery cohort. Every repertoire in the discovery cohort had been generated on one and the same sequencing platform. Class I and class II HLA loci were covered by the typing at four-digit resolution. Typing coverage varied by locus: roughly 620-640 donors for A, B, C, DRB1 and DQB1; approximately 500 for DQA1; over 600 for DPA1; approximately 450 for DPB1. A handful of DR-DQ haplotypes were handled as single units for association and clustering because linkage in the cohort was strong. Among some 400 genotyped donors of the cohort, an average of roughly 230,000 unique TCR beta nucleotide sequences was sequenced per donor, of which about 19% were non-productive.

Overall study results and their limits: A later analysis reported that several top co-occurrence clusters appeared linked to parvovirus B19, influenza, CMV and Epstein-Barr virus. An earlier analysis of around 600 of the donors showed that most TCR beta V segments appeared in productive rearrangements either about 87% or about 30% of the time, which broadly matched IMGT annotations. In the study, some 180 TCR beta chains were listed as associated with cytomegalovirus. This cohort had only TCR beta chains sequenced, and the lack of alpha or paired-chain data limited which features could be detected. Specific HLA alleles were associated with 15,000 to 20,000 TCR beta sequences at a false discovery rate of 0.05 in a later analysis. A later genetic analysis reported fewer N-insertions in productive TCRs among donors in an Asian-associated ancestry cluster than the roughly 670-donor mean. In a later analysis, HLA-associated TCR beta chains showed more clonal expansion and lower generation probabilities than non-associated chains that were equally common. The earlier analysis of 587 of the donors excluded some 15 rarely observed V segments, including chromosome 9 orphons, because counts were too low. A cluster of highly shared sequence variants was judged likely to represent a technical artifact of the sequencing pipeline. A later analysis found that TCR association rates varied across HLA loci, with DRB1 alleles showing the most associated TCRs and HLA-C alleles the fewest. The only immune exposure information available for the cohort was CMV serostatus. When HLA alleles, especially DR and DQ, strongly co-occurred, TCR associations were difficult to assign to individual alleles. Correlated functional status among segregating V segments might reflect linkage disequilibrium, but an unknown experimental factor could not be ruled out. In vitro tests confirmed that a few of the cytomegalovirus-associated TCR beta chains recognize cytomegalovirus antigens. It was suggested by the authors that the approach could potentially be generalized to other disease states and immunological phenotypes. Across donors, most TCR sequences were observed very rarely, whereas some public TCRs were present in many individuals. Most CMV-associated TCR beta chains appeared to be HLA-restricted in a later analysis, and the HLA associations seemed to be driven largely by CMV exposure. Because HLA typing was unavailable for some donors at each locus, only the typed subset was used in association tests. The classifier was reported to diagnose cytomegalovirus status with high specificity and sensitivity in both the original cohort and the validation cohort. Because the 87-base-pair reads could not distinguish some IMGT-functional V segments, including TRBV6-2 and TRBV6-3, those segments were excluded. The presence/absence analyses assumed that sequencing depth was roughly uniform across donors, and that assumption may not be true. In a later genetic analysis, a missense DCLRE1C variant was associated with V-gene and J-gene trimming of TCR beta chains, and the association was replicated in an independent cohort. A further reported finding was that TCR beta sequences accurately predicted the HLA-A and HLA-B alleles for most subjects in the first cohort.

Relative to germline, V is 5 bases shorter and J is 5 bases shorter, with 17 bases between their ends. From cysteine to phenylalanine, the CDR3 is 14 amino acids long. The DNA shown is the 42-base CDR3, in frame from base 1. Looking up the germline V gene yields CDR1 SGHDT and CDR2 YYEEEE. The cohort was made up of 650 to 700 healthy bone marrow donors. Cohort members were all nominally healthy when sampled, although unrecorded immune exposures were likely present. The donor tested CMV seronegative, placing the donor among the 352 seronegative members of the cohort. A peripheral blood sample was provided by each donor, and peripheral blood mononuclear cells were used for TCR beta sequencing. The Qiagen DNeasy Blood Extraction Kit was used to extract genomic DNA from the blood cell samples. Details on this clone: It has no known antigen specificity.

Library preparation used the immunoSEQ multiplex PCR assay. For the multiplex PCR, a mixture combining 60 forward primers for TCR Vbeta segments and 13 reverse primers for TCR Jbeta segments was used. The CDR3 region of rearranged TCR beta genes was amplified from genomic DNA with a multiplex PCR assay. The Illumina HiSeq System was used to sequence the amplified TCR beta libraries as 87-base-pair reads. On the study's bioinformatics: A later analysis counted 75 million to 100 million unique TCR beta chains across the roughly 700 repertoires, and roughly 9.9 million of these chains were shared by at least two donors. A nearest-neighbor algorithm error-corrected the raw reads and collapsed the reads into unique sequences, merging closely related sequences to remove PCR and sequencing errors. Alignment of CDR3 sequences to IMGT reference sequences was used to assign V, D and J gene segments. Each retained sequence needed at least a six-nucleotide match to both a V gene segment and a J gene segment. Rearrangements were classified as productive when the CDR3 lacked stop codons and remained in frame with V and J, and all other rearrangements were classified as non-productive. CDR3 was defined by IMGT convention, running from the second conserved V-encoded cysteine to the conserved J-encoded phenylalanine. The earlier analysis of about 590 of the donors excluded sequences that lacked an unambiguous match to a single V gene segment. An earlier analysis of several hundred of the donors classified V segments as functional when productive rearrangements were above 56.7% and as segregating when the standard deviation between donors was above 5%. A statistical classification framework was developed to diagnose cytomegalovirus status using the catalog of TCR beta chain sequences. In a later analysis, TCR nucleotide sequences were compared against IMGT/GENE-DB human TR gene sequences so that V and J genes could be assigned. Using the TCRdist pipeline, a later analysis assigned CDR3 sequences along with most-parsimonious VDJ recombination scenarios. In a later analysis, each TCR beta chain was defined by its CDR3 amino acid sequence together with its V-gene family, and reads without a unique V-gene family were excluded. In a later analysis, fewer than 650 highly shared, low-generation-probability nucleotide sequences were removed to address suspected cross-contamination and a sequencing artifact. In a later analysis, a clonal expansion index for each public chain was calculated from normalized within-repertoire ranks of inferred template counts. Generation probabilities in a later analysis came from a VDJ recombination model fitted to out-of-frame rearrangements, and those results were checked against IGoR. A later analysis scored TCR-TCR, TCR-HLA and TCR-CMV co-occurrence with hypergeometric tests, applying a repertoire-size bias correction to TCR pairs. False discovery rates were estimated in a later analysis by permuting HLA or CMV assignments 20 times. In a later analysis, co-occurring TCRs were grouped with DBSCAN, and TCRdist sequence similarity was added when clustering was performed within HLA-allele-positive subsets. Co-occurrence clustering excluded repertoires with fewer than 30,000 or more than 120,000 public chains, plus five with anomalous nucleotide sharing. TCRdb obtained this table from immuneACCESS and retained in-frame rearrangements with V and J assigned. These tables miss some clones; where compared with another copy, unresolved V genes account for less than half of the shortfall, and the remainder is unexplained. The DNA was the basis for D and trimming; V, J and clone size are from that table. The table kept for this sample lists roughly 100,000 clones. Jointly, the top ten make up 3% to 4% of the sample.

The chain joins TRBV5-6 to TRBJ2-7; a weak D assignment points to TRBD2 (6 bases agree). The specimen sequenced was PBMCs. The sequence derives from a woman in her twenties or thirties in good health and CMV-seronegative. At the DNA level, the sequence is TGTGCCAGCAGTCGCCCTCTCGGGACTCACGAGCAGTACTTC. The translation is CASSRPLGTHEQYF.